A selection of T cell receptor beta chains follows, all from one sample in a study of T cells after yellow fever vaccination. TCRdb fed the 5' RACE reads into MiXCR, producing one record per CDR3 protein. The profile shows about 350,000 distinct CDR3 sequences, around 10% of them singletons. The sample consisted of PBMCs, taken on the day of the first yellow fever vaccination. The source is a man between 18 and 29 years old who received the YFV17D yellow fever vaccine. Both conserved end residues are trimmed from each CDR3. Each record gives: clone size, J gene, V gene, CDR3 protein. Not every row has a clone size; where given, it reads once, few, many or a size class.

. | TRBJ1-3 | TRBV10-3 | AISESPGHSGNTIY
. | TRBJ1-1 | TRBV25-1 | ASSEPGRVGTEAF
. | TRBJ1-4 | TRBV5-1 | ASSSGTATNEKLF
few | TRBJ2-5 | TRBV20-1 | SVPAGGQRETQY
. | TRBJ2-1 | TRBV18 | ASSPSPYLAGDGNEQF
many | TRBJ2-7 | TRBV7-6 | GTVWVGYAGQY
few | TRBJ2-5 | TRBV5-1 | ASSEGTSYQETQY
few | TRBJ2-3 | TRBV7-6 | ASSRTSGLTSTDTQY
. | TRBJ1-5 | TRBV11-2 | ASSLNGQGASGNQPQH
. | TRBJ2-3 | TRBV5-5 | ASSFSWTKETDTQY
few | TRBJ2-7 | TRBV7-6 | ASSLGGGQTYEQY
few | TRBJ1-2 | TRBV12-3/TRBV12-4 | ASSLATDFTNYGYT
. | TRBJ1-6 | TRBV7-2 | TSSLFVDSSYNSPLH
. | TRBJ2-5 | TRBV7-2 | ASSLVFGELLLGAQY
. | TRBJ2-5 | TRBV7-2 | ASSPYNEETQY
many | TRBJ2-2 | TRBV19 | ASSWTGNTGELF
few | TRBJ2-2 | TRBV11-2 | ASSSPHRQGGDSSYRELF
few | TRBJ2-1 | TRBV7-3 | ASSWAGGLNEQF
few | TRBJ2-3 | TRBV9 | ASSPGGGTQY
once | TRBJ1-5 | TRBV19 | ASRGDSFNQPQH
few | TRBJ2-5 | TRBV5-1 | ASSSRSGEMTQY
few | TRBJ1-2 | TRBV7-9 | ASSLPGGYYGYT
. | TRBJ2-5 | TRBV5-1 | ASSLGTAVQETQY
many | TRBJ2-2 | TRBV12-3/TRBV12-4 | ASRGQGAFGGELF
many | TRBJ2-7 | TRBV25-1 | ASSFPGSYEQY
few | TRBJ2-7 | TRBV12-3/TRBV12-4 | ASSLRHVEEQY
many | TRBJ2-3 | TRBV5-1 | ASSRDQGRSDTQY
few | TRBJ1-1 | TRBV5-1 | ASTLGPQVGTEAF
. | TRBJ2-2 | TRBV25-1 | ASSDGTSYTGELF